These T cell receptor beta chains were read from a single sample in a study of cytomegalovirus exposure and HLA in healthy donors. Data came from immunoSEQ multiplex PCR; TCRdb stores just in-frame clones and leaves some out. The sample carries under 200,000 clones, around 67% recorded once. Sequenced material: PBMCs. These receptors originate from a woman aged 18-29 years in good health and CMV-seropositive. Both conserved end residues are part of each CDR3. D genes are given only for firm matches. Not every row has a clone size; where given, it reads once, few, many or a size class.

abundance | j_gene | v_gene | d_gene | CDR3aa | CDR3nt
- | TRBJ2-5 | TRBV6-1 | TRBD1 | CAAYPLDRVQETQYF | TGTGCCGCATACCCTCTTGACAGGGTACAAGAGACCCAGTACTTC
- | TRBJ1-5 | TRBV6-1 | - | CASTDGHLSNQPQHF | TGTGCCAGCACCGACGGACATTTAAGCAATCAGCCCCAGCATTTT
once | TRBJ1-2 | TRBV27 | - | CASRGSGYGYTF | TGTGCCAGCCGTGGCAGCGGGTATGGCTACACCTTC
few | TRBJ2-5 | TRBV7-8 | - | CASSLGETETQYF | TGTGCCAGCAGCCTGGGAGAAACGGAGACCCAGTACTTC
- | TRBJ2-1 | TRBV6-4 | TRBD2 | CATPWERDHNEQFF | TGTGCCACCCCATGGGAGCGGGATCACAATGAGCAGTTCTTC
- | TRBJ1-1 | TRBV6-5 | TRBD1 | CASSSGTGQKMAFF | TGTGCCAGCAGTTCCGGGACAGGCCAGAAGATGGCTTTCTTT
- | TRBJ2-7 | TRBV7-3 | TRBD2 | CASSPGGTRSYEQYF | TGTGCCAGCAGCCCGGGGGGGACCCGCTCCTACGAGCAGTACTTC
- | TRBJ2-1 | TRBV7-3 | TRBD2 | CASSEDAGGLYNEQFF | TGTGCCAGCAGCGAAGACGCGGGGGGGCTTTACAATGAGCAGTTCTTC
- | TRBJ1-4 | TRBV30 | TRBD1 | CAWSVQGLEKLFF | TGTGCCTGGAGTGTACAGGGGTTGGAAAAACTGTTTTTT
- | TRBJ2-1 | TRBV6-4 | TRBD2 | CASSAQGSGRANEQFF | TGTGCCAGCAGTGCCCAGGGTAGCGGGAGGGCTAATGAGCAGTTCTTC
- | TRBJ1-2 | TRBV5-4 | TRBD1 | CASSFGQGAFGGYTF | TGTGCCAGCAGCTTTGGGCAGGGGGCTTTCGGTGGCTACACCTTC
- | TRBJ1-2 | TRBV18 | - | CASSPDGGGYTF | TGTGCCAGCTCACCGGACGGGGGTGGCTACACCTTC
- | TRBJ1-2 | TRBV6-6 | TRBD1 | CASSLGTGGYGYTF | TGTGCCAGCAGTCTCGGGACAGGAGGGTATGGCTACACCTTC
- | TRBJ2-2 | TRBV7-9 | - | CASSHGANTGELFF | TGTGCCAGCAGCCACGGGGCGAACACCGGGGAGCTGTTTTTT
- | TRBJ2-7 | TRBV5-1 | TRBD1 | CASSWGTGGYEQYF | TGCGCCAGCAGCTGGGGGACAGGGGGCTACGAGCAGTACTTC
- | TRBJ1-1 | TRBV19 | - | CASSSQGNTEAFF | TGTGCCAGTAGCTCACAGGGGAACACTGAAGCTTTCTTT
- | TRBJ1-3 | TRBV19 | - | CASTGGSSGNTIYF | TGTGCCAGTACTGGGGGGAGCTCTGGAAACACCATATATTTT
few | TRBJ1-1 | TRBV7-2 | TRBD1 | CASSLASDRVGTEAFF | TGTGCCAGCAGCTTAGCCTCTGACAGGGTGGGCACTGAAGCTTTCTTT
few | TRBJ2-7 | TRBV13 | TRBD2 | CASSPGSSGASYEQYF | TGTGCCAGCAGCCCCGGTTCTAGCGGGGCGTCCTACGAGCAGTACTTC
- | TRBJ1-5 | TRBV5-8 | TRBD1 | CASSLGQGSNQPQHF | TGTGCCAGCAGCTTGGGACAGGGTAGCAATCAGCCCCAGCATTTT
- | TRBJ1-2 | TRBV19 | TRBD1 | CASSTSGGGRVGYTF | TGTGCCAGTAGTACGTCAGGGGGAGGAAGAGTCGGCTACACCTTC
- | TRBJ2-6 | TRBV25-1 | TRBD1 | CASSQTGSGANVLTF | TGTGCCAGCAGCCAGACAGGGTCTGGGGCCAACGTCCTGACTTTC
- | TRBJ1-5 | TRBV6-6 | - | CASSAVGPQHF | TGTGCCAGCAGTGCCGTCGGGCCCCAGCATTTT
- | TRBJ1-2 | TRBV11-2 | TRBD1 | CASSLGTEDGYTF | TGTGCCAGCAGCTTGGGGACAGAAGATGGCTACACCTTC
- | TRBJ2-2 | TRBV5-1 | TRBD2 | CASSLDPSGTSSGELFF | TGCGCCAGCAGCTTGGACCCCTCCGGGACTAGCAGCGGGGAGCTGTTTTTT
- | TRBJ2-1 | TRBV27 | TRBD1 | CASSYRDSQRDNEQFF | TGTGCCAGCAGTTACCGGGACAGCCAGCGTGACAATGAGCAGTTCTTC
- | TRBJ2-7 | TRBV10-3 | TRBD1 | CAISDSDRAAYEQYF | TGTGCCATCAGTGATTCGGACAGGGCCGCCTACGAGCAGTACTTC
- | TRBJ1-6 | TRBV27 | TRBD1 | CASSFGGTGGSPLHF | TGTGCCAGCAGTTTCGGCGGGACAGGAGGTTCACCCCTCCACTTT
- | TRBJ2-3 | TRBV11-2 | - | CASSSDPATVTDTQYF | TGTGCCAGCAGCTCCGACCCCGCGACAGTCACGGATACGCAGTATTTT
- | TRBJ2-7 | TRBV15 | - | CATSSDRYGHEQYF | TGTGCCACCAGCAGCGACAGGTATGGCCACGAGCAGTACTTC
- | TRBJ1-3 | TRBV6-6 | - | CASSKLRTGVDTIYF | TGTGCCAGCAGTAAACTAAGGACGGGAGTGGACACCATATATTTT
- | TRBJ2-5 | TRBV10-3 | - | CAISRGTDSGTQYF | TGTGCCATCAGTCGGGGGACAGACTCGGGGACCCAGTACTTC
few | TRBJ1-5 | TRBV7-2 | - | CASQNADYSNQPQHF | TGTGCCAGCCAGAACGCGGACTATAGCAATCAGCCCCAGCATTTT
- | TRBJ2-7 | TRBV6-5 | TRBD2 | CASSRLAGVYEQYF | TGTGCCAGCAGTAGACTAGCGGGAGTCTACGAGCAGTACTTC
once | TRBJ2-7 | TRBV29-1 | - | CSVETGSYEQYF | TGCAGCGTTGAGACGGGCTCCTACGAGCAGTACTTC
- | TRBJ2-3 | TRBV2 | - | CASDNTDTQYF | TGTGCCAGCGACAACACAGATACGCAGTATTTT
- | TRBJ2-5 | TRBV5-1 | - | CASSSGRLQETQYF | TGCGCCAGCAGCTCGGGAAGACTACAAGAGACCCAGTACTTC
- | TRBJ1-2 | TRBV30 | - | CAWSPGDGYTF | TGTGCCTGGAGTCCAGGGGATGGCTACACCTTC
- | TRBJ2-1 | TRBV28 | - | CASSLYDFAEQFF | TGTGCCAGCAGTTTATATGATTTCGCGGAGCAGTTCTTC
- | TRBJ2-1 | TRBV6-6 | - | CASSSLNSYNEQFF | TGTGCCAGCAGTAGCCTAAACTCCTACAATGAGCAGTTCTTC
- | TRBJ1-2 | TRBV30 | - | CAWSVTSPYGYTF | TGTGCCTGGAGTGTAACTTCCCCCTATGGCTACACCTTC
- | TRBJ1-2 | TRBV6-1 | - | CASREALGTRYTF | TGTGCCAGCAGGGAAGCCTTAGGGACTCGGTACACCTTC
few | TRBJ2-7 | TRBV6-5 | - | CASSYTARGSSYEQYF | TGTGCCAGCAGTTACACCGCCAGGGGAAGCTCCTACGAGCAGTACTTC